The next 7 T cell receptor beta chains were all read from a single sample in a study of OX40 agonist ivuxolimab in advanced cancers. Sequencing used immunoSEQ multiplex PCR; TCRdb keeps in-frame clones, though not all of them. The table lists about 55,000 clones, 88% of them singletons, with roughly 1.5% in the top ten. The sample here was CD4+ or CD8+ T cells sorted from blood, taken in a trial of the OX40 agonist ivuxolimab. The source of these receptors is an adult with an advanced solid tumor such as melanoma, head and neck, liver or kidney cancer.

The chain uses TRBV5-5 and TRBJ2-7; no firm D call. V was cut by 2 bases and J by 0 bases, with 9 bases left in between. The CDR3 extends over 14 amino acids. Per germline, CDR1 SGHKS and CDR2 YYEKEE (reference sequence). CDR3 in amino acids: CASSFQTSSYEQYF. In nucleotides, the CDR3 is TGTGCCAGCAGCTTCCAGACGTCCTCCTACGAGCAGTACTTC.

This clone has just one count. This sequence joins TRBV28 and TRBJ1-2, with D unclear. CDR1 and CDR2 (germline): MDHEN, SYDVKM. The V end was cut by 5 bases, the J end by 8 bases, with 12 bases between. The CDR3 runs to 12 residues. The CDR3 spells CASSPSTGGYTF. DNA of the CDR3: TGTGCCAGCAGTCCCTCGACGGGAGGCTACACCTTC.

The chain is built from TRBV6-1 and TRBJ2-1, with TRBD2 matching 9 bases. This CDR3 is 15 amino acids long. The ends lost 10 bases at V and 6 bases at J; junction bases unmatched: 13. Germline V gene sequence: CDR1 MNHNS, CDR2 SASEGT. The CDR3 coding sequence is TGTGCCACCCGAAAGGGGGCTAGCGGGACCAATGAGCAGTTCTTC. Amino acids: CATRKGASGTNEQFF.

The V and J genes are TRBV14 and TRBJ1-3, with a possible D match to TRBD1 (6 bases). The germline V gene encodes CDR1 SGHDN and CDR2 FVKESK. The CDR3 is made up of 16 amino acids. V was trimmed by 2 bases and J by 4 bases, leaving 15 bases between them. The DNA of the CDR3 is TGTGCCAGCAGCCAAATGGGGGCCCTGCGAGGAAACACCATATATTTT. It is translated as CASSQMGALRGNTIYF.

The genes are TRBV6-6 and TRBJ1-2; tentative D call: TRBD1 (5 bases). Trimming stripped 6 bases from V and 0 bases from J, with 8 bases between. The CDR3 spans 13 residues. Germline V gives CDR1 MNHNY, CDR2 SVGAGI (reference sequence). CDR3 nucleotides: TGTGCCAGCAGGGACACCACTAACTATGGCTACACCTTC. This translates into CASRDTTNYGYTF.

The gene calls are TRBV6-5 and TRBJ2-3, with 9 bases aligning to TRBD1. CDR1 is MNHEY and CDR2 is SVGAGI in the germline V gene. The CDR3 loop spans 15 amino acids. V shed 7 bases, J shed 6 bases, and the junction held 11 bases outside the gene matches. The CDR3 is CASKPGTGLSDTQYF. CDR3 sequence (DNA): TGTGCCAGCAAACCTGGGACAGGGTTATCCGATACGCAGTATTTT.

The chain joins TRBV23-1 to TRBJ1-1; D uncertain. TRBV23-1 carries the ORF label, with uncertain function. The CDR3 totals 17 residues. Trimming removed 3 bases at V and 2 bases at J, with 19 bases between. The CDR3 is CASSHSSFLTPNTEAFF. The CDR3 region has the DNA TGCGCCAGCAGTCATTCCTCATTCCTCACCCCAAACACTGAAGCTTTCTTT.